This entry lists 14 T cell receptor beta chains sequenced from one sample in a study of control samples from healthy donors and cancer patients (dated by TCRdb to 2019 to 2021). To prepare the library, the immunoSEQ multiplex PCR assay was applied. TCRdb retrieved this table from immuneACCESS and kept in-frame rearrangements only. Not all clones are present; in checked studies, unresolved V genes account for under half, and no reason is known for the remainder. The sample includes some 120,000 clones, with approximately 90% observed a single time. Clones ranked in the top ten supply 8.6% of the sample. The sample comprised blood. These receptor sequences come from a man aged 18 to 30 in good health.

The chain has TRBV9 and TRBJ1-2; TRBD1 is a possible D gene (6 bases). Germline CDR1 SGDLS, CDR2 YYNGEE. V lost 3 bases and J lost 6, with 15 bases in between. The CDR3 spans 14 residues. CDR3 region: CASSAGRGADGYTF. In DNA form, the CDR3 reads TGTGCCAGCAGCGCGGGGAGGGGGGCTGATGGCTACACCTTC.

This chain connects TRBV7-9 to TRBJ1-4, with a possible D match to TRBD1 (6 bases). CDR1 and CDR2 (germline): SEHNR, FQNEAQ (reference sequence). The CDR3 runs to 14 residues. V shed 7 bases and J shed 2 bases, with 11 bases lying between them. CDR3 protein: CASTPQGTNEKLFF. The CDR3 coding sequence is TGTGCCAGCACTCCCCAGGGGACTAATGAAAAACTGTTTTTT.

The chain combines TRBV3-1 (or the pseudogene TRBV3-2) with TRBJ1-5, with a weak D call TRBD1 (6 bases). The CDR3 spans 17 residues. From germline, CDR1 is LGHDT and CDR2 YNNKEL (reference sequence). Trimming cost V 2 bases and J 0 bases, with 14 bases left between them. The CDR3 DNA is TGTGCCAGCAGCCAACGGGGGGGCGCGTATAGCAATCAGCCCCAGCATTTT. Protein sequence: CASSQRGGAYSNQPQHF.

This chain uses TRBV6-2 or TRBV6-3 with TRBJ1-1; D gene ambiguous. Trimming removed 5 bases from V and 1 base from J, with 11 bases in between. CDR1 MNHEY and CDR2 SVGEGT come from the germline V gene. The CDR3 has 14 amino acids. The CDR3 nucleotides are TGTGCCAGCAGTATATACAACTCGAACACTGAAGCTTTCTTT. Its translation is CASSIYNSNTEAFF.

The V call is TRBV9, the J call TRBJ1-1; no reliable D call. V shed 3 bases and J shed 8 bases, with 5 bases lying between them. This CDR3 spans 10 amino acids. Germline values: CDR1 SGDLS, CDR2 YYNGEE. CDR3 bases: TGTGCCAGCAGCGGAAAGGAAGCTTTCTTT. Its translation is CASSGKEAFF.

The chain recombines TRBV10-2 with TRBJ2-5; 8 bases agree with TRBD2. This CDR3 region has 16 residues. Germline loops: CDR1 WSHSY, CDR2 SAAADI. The trim removed 6 bases at V and 5 bases at J, leaving 14 bases unmatched. This CDR3 is CASRHLLAGTRETQYF. CDR3 nucleotide sequence: TGCGCCAGCAGGCACCTATTAGCGGGAACGCGGGAGACCCAGTACTTC.

V gene TRBV29-1 combines with J gene TRBJ2-1; TRBD2 agrees at 13 bases. J lost 7 bases, V lost 8 bases, and 8 bases had no gene match. Per the germline V gene, CDR1 is SQVTM and CDR2 is ANQGSEA. This CDR3 spans 14 amino acids. CDR3 residues: CSILAGGPMNEQFF. The CDR3 DNA sequence: TGCAGCATACTAGCGGGGGGGCCCATGAATGAGCAGTTCTTC.

V gene TRBV5-6 combines with J gene TRBJ2-4; D remains unclear. CDR3 length equals 14 residues. Between the trimmed V and J ends, which lost 3 bases and 3 bases, there was a span of 10 bases. In germline, CDR1 is SGHDT, CDR2 YYEEEE. Here the CDR3 reads CASSSPRVKNIQYF. In nucleotides, the CDR3 is TGTGCCAGCAGCTCGCCTAGAGTCAAAAACATTCAGTACTTC.

The genes are TRBV19 and TRBJ1-1; 8 nucleotides align to TRBD1. J was trimmed by 1 base and V by 1 base; bases with no gene match: 11. Germline CDR1 LNHDA, CDR2 SQIVND (reference sequence). There are 18 residues in the CDR3. The CDR3 region is CASSIVVGQGAPNTEAFF. DNA for the CDR3: TGTGCCAGTAGTATAGTTGTAGGACAGGGAGCACCGAACACTGAAGCTTTCTTT.

The chain carries TRBV6-6 and TRBJ2-5, with D unclear. The germline CDR1 and CDR2 sequences are MNHNY and SVGAGI (reference sequence). This CDR3 contains 14 residues. V was cut by 5 bases and J by 5 bases, with 15 bases left in between. The CDR3 here is CASSPGPEPETQYF. The CDR3 nucleotides read TGTGCCAGCAGTCCCGGGCCCGAACCCGAGACCCAGTACTTC.

The rearrangement joins TRBV5-1 to TRBJ2-5, with D maybe TRBD2 (6 bases). The ends were cut back, 7 bases at V and 1 base at J, with 11 bases in the middle. The CDR3 length is 13 residues. The germline V gene encodes CDR1 SGHRS and CDR2 YFSETQ. This chain's CDR3 is CASGGSPQETQYF. In DNA, the CDR3 is TGCGCCAGCGGGGGGTCCCCCCAAGAGACCCAGTACTTC.

This chain connects TRBV11-2 to TRBJ2-1; 11 positions match TRBD2. The CDR3 is made up of 16 amino acids. CDR1 and CDR2 (germline): SGHAT, FQNNGV. V lost 2 bases and J lost 6; bases outside the gene matches: 6. CDR3 nucleotide sequence: TGTGCCAGCAGCTTAAGGCGACTAGCGGGGTCCAATGAGCAGTTCTTC. This encodes CASSLRRLAGSNEQFF. The full variable domain, its missing parts supplied by reference TRBV11-2 and TRBJ2-1, is EAGVAQSPRYKIIEKRQSVAFWCNPISGHATLYWYQQILGQGPKLLIQFQNNGVVDDSQLPKDRFSAERLKGVDSTLKIQPAKLEDSAVYLCASSLRRLAGSNEQFFGPGTRLTVL.

This chain uses TRBV11-2 with TRBJ2-7, with 10 bases lining up with TRBD1. CDR1 and CDR2 (germline): SGHAT, FQNNGV. Trimming took 5 bases from V and 1 from J; bases not matched to a gene: 8. The CDR3 spans 16 residues. The CDR3 bases are TGTGCCAGCAGCCCTCAACCGGGACAGGGGTCCTACGAGCAGTACTTC. This translates into CASSPQPGQGSYEQYF.

The chain recombines TRBV7-2 with TRBJ1-4; D uncertain. The V end lost 6 bases, the J end lost 1 base, and 12 bases lay between the germline ends. CDR1 is SGHTA and CDR2 is FQGNSA in the germline V gene. This CDR3 comprises 15 residues. The CDR3 region is CASRPDAITNEKLFF. CDR3 bases: TGTGCCAGCAGACCCGATGCGATAACTAATGAAAAACTGTTTTTT. The entire variable domain, with the rest obtained from reference TRBV7-2 and TRBJ1-4, is as follows: GAGVSQSPSNKVTEKGKDVELRCDPISGHTALYWYRQSLGQGLEFLIYFQGNSAPDKSGLPSDRFSAERTGGSVSTLTIQRTQQEDSAVYLCASRPDAITNEKLFFGSGTQLSVL.